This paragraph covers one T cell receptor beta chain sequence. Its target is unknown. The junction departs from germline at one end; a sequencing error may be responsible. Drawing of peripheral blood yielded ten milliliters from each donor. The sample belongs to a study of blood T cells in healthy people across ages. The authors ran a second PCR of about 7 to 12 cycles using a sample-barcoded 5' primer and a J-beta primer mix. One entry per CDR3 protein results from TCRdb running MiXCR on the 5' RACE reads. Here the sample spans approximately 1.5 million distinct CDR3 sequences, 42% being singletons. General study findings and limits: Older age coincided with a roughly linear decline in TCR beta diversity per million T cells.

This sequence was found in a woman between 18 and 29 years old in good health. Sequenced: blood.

In nucleotides, the CDR3 is TGTGCCAGCAGCTTATGGGGCTCCTACAATGAGAAGTTCTTC. It yields the protein CASSLWGSYNEKFF. The chain recombines TRBV7-8 with TRBJ2-1; D might be TRBD1 (5 bases). The CDR3 runs to 14 residues. Germline CDR1 reads SGHVS; CDR2 reads FQNEAQ.